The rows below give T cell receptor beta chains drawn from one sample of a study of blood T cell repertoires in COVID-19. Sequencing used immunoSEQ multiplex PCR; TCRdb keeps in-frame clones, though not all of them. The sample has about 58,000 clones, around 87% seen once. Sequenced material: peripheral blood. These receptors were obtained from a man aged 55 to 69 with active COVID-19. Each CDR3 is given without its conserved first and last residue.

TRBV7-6	ASSSGLGAGNTIY
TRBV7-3	ASSRRAGATVEAF
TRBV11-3	ASSFALVRGPDEQY
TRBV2	ASSELGTSTDEQF
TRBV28	ASSPNDRPGQPQH
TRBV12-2	ASRFPHDGHRSNQPQH
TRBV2	ASTALASGGEQY
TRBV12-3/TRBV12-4	ASSQTGGGGYT
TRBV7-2	ASSLAGTKGAYEQY
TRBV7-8	ASSLAGTGAVTEAF
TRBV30	AWSGAGVGTDTQY
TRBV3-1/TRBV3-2	ASSHMGGGSEAF
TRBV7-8	ASSFGGAYEQY
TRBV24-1	ATSEGTGTYQETQY
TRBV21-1	AWEGGDYGYT
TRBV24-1	ATSEAGTYQETQY
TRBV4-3	ASSQGLAGPALEQY
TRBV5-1	ASSLWGLAGTDTQY
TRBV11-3	ASSFSLAGPTDTQY
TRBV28	ASSLAGDSYEQY
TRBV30	AWKLGDHGTEAF
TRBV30	AQKWGRNNYGYT
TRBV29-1	SLQGRVDTDTQY
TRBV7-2	ASSLDPPGSWETQY
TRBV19	ASSIGTSSYNEQF